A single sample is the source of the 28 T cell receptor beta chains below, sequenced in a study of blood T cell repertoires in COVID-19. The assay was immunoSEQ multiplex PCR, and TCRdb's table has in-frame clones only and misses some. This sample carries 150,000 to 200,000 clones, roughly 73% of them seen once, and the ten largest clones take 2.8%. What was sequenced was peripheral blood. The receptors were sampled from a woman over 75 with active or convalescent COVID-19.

The CDR3 region is CASSPVSFDRDTGELFF. CDR3 nucleotides: TGTGCCAGCAGCCCGGTATCGTTTGACAGGGACACCGGGGAGCTGTTTTTT. The chain joins TRBV4-2 to TRBJ2-2; 7 bases line up with TRBD1. The CDR3 length is 17 residues. Trimming removed 4 bases from V and 3 bases from J; junction bases left unmatched: 11. Germline V gives CDR1 LGHNA, CDR2 YNFKEQ.

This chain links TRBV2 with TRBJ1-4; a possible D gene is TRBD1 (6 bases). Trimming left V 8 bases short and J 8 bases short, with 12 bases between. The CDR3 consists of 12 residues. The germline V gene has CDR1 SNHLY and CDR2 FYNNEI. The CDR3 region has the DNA TGTGCCAGCGGCCAGGACAGCGAAAAACTGTTTTTT. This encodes CASGQDSEKLFF.

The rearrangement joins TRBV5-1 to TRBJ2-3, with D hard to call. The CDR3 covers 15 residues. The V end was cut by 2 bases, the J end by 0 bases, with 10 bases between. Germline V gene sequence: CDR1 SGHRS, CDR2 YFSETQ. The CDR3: CASSLNRPSTDTQYF. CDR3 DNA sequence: TGCGCCAGCAGCTTAAACAGACCTAGCACAGATACGCAGTATTTT.

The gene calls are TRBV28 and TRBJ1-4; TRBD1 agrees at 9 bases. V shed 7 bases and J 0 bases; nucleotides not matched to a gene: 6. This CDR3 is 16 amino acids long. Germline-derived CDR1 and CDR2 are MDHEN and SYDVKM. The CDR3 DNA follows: TGTGCCAGCACCGTGACAGGGGGTGCAACTAATGAAAAACTGTTTTTT. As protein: CASTVTGGATNEKLFF.

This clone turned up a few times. CDR3 sequence reads: CASRRDSSGELFF. For the CDR3, the DNA is TGTGCCAGCAGGCGGGACTCGAGCGGGGAGCTGTTTTTT. This rearrangement joins TRBV5-6 to TRBJ2-2; a weak D match, TRBD2 (6 bases). In germline, CDR1 is SGHDT, CDR2 YYEEEE. The CDR3 consists of 13 residues. The ends were cut back, 5 bases at V and 7 bases at J, with 12 bases in the middle.

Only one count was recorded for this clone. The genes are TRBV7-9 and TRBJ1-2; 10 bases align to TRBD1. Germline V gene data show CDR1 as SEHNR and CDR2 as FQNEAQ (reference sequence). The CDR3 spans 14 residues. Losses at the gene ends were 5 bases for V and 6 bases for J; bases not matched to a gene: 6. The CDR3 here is CASSRGQGLDGYTF. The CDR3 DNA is TGTGCCAGCAGCCGGGGACAGGGGCTTGATGGCTACACCTTC.

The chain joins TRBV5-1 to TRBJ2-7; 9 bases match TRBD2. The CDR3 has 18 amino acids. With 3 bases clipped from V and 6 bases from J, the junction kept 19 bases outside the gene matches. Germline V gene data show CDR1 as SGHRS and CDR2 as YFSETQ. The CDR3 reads CASSYNPGLAGGRGEQYF. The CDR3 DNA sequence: TGCGCCAGCAGCTACAACCCGGGACTCGCGGGGGGGCGGGGCGAGCAGTACTTC.

The CDR3 is CASSQVSGATGELFF. The CDR3 region has the DNA TGTGCCAGCAGCCAAGTATCAGGGGCTACCGGGGAGCTGTTTTTT. The chain couples TRBV3-1 (or the pseudogene TRBV3-2) to TRBJ2-2, with D maybe TRBD1 (6 bases). The CDR3 has 15 residues. The V gene lost 1 base and the J gene lost 5 bases, with 11 bases spanning the gap. Germline V gene data show CDR1 as LGHDT and CDR2 as YNNKEL (reference sequence).

CDR3 amino acids: CASSRGQTTSTDTQYF. CDR3 DNA sequence: TGTGCCAGCAGTCGGGGACAGACGACATCCACAGATACGCAGTATTTT. The chain links TRBV28 to TRBJ2-3; 7 bases are shared with TRBD1. The CDR3 sequence is 16 residues long. CDR1 and CDR2 (germline): MDHEN, SYDVKM. With V trimmed by 5 bases and J by 2 bases, 10 bases remained unmatched.

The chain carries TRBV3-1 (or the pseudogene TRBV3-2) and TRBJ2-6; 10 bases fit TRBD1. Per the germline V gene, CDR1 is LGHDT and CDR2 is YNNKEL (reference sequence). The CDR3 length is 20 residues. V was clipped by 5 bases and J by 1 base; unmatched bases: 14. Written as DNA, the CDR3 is TGTGCCAGCAGCTCCCGGACAGGGGGTGAAATACTTTCTGGGGCCAACGTCCTGACTTTC. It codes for CASSSRTGGEILSGANVLTF.

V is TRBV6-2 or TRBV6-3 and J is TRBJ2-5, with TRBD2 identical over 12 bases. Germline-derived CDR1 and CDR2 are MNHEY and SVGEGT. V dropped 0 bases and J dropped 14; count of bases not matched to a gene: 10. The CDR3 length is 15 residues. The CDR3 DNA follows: TGTGCCAGCAGTTACTCGACTAGCGGGGGCCATGAGTTATACTTC. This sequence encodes CASSYSTSGGHELYF.

CDR3 coding DNA: TGTGCCAGCAGCCCTCTACAGGGGGCGGATCCCACGAACACCGGGGAGCTGTTTTTT. It codes for CASSPLQGADPTNTGELFF. This rearrangement joins TRBV7-9 to TRBJ2-2; the match to TRBD1 covers 9 bases. After removal of 5 bases from V and 0 bases from J, the junction contained 13 bases not matched to a gene. There are 19 residues in the CDR3. Germline lookup yields CDR1 SEHNR and CDR2 FQNEAQ (reference sequence).

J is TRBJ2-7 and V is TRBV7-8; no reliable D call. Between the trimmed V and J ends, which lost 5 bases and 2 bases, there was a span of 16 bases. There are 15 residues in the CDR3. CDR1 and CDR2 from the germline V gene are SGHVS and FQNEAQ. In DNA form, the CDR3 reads TGTGCCAGCAGCCGCACTCCGAGCCCGGCCTACGAGCAGTACTTC. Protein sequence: CASSRTPSPAYEQYF.

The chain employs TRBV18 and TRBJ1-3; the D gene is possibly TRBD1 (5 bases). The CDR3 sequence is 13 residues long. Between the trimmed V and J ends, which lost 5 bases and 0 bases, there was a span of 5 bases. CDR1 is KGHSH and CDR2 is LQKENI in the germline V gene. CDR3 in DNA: TGTGCCAGCTCAGACAGCTCTGGAAACACCATATATTTT. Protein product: CASSDSSGNTIYF.

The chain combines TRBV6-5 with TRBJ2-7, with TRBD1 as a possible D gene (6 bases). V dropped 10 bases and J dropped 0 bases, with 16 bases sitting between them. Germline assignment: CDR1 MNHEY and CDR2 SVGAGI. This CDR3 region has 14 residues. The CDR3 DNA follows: TGTGCCACCGGGTACAACAGGGACTCCTACGAGCAGTACTTC. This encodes CATGYNRDSYEQYF.

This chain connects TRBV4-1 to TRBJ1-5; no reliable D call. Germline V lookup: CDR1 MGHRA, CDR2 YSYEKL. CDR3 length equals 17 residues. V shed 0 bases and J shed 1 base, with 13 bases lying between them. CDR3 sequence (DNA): TGCGCCAGCAGCCAAGACGACGACGGGGAGAGCAATCAGCCCCAGCATTTT. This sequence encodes CASSQDDDGESNQPQHF.

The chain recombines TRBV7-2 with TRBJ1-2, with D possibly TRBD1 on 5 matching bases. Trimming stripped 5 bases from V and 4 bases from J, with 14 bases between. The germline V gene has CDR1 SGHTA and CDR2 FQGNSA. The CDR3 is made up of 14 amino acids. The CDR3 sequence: CASSPEAGPYGYTF. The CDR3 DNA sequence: TGTGCCAGCAGCCCAGAGGCGGGGCCCTATGGCTACACCTTC. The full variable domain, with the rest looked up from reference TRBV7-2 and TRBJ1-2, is GAGVSQSPSNKVTEKGKDVELRCDPISGHTALYWYRQSLGQGLEFLIYFQGNSAPDKSGLPSDRFSAERTGGSVSTLTIQRTQQEDSAVYLCASSPEAGPYGYTFGSGTRLTVV.

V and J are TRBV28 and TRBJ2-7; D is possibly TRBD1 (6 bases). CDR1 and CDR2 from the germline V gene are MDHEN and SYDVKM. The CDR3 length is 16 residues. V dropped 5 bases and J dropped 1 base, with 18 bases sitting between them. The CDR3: CASSSYGTLYSYEQYF. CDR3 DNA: TGTGCCAGCAGTAGCTACGGGACACTATATTCCTACGAGCAGTACTTC.

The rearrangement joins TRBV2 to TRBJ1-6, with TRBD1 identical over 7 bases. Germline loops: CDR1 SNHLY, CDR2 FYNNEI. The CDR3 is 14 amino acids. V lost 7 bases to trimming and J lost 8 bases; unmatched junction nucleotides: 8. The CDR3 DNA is TGTGCCAGCACCCGGACAGGAAGGTATTCACCCCTCCACTTT. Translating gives CASTRTGRYSPLHF.

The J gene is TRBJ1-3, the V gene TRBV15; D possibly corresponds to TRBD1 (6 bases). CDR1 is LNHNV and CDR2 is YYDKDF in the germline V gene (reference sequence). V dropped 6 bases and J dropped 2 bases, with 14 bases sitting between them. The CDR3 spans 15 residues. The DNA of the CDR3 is TGTGCCACCAGAGGGGGTCGAACAGCTGGAAACACCATATATTTT. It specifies CATRGGRTAGNTIYF.

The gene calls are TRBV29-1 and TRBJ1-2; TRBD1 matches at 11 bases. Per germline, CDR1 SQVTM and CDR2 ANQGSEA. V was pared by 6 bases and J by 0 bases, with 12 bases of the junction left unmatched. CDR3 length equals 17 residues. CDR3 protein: CSVAPGQGGYANYGYTF. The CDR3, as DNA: TGCAGCGTGGCCCCGGGACAGGGGGGATACGCTAACTATGGCTACACCTTC.

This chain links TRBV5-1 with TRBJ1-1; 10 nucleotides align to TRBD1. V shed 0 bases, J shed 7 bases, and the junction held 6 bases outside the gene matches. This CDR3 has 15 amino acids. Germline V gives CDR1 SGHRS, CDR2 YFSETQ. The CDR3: CASSLADRGQVEAFF. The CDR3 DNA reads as TGCGCCAGCAGCTTGGCAGACAGGGGGCAGGTTGAAGCTTTCTTT.

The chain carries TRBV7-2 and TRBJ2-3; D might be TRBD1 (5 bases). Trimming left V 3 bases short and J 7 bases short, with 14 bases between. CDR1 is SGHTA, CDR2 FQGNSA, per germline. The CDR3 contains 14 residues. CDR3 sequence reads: CASSFQGPDNTQYF. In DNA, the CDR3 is TGTGCCAGCAGCTTTCAGGGTCCAGATAATACGCAGTATTTT.

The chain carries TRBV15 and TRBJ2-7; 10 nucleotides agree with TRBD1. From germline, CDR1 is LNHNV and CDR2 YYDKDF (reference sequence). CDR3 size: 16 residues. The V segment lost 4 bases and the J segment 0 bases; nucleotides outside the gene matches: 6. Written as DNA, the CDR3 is TGTGCCACCAGCAACAGAGGGACAGGGGACTCCTACGAGCAGTACTTC. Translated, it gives CATSNRGTGDSYEQYF.

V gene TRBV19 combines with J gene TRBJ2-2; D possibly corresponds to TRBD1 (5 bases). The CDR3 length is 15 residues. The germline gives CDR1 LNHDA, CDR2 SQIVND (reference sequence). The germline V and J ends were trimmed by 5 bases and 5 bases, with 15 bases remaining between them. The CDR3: CASSSLVRATGELFF. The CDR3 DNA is TGTGCCAGTAGTTCTCTGGTCAGGGCGACCGGGGAGCTGTTTTTT.

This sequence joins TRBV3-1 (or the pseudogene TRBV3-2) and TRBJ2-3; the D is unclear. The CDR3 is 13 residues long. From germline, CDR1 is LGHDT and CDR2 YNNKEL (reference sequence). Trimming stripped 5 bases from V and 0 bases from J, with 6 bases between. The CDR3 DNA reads TGTGCCAGCAGCAAATATAGCACAGATACGCAGTATTTT. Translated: CASSKYSTDTQYF.

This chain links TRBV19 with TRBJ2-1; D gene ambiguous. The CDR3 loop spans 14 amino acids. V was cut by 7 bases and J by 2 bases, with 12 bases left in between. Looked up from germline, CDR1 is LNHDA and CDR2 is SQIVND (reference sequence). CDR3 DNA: TGTGCCAGTACCCCACAGCATACCTACAATGAGCAGTTCTTC. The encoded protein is CASTPQHTYNEQFF.

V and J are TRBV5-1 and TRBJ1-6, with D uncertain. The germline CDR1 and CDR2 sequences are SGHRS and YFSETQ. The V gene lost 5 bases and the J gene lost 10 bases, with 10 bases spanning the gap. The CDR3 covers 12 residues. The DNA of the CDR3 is TGCGCCAGCAGGGAGGGAGGCTCACCCCTCCACTTT. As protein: CASREGGSPLHF.